The 11 T cell receptor beta chains in this list originate from one sample, sequenced in a study of control samples from healthy donors and cancer patients. This table comes from immunoSEQ multiplex PCR, and its TCRdb copy is limited to in-frame clones, with some not included. The sample shows hundreds of thousands of clones, approximately 92% of them seen only once. Sample: PBMCs. The receptors were sampled from a man aged 35 to 55 with head and neck cancer.

This clone appeared a single time. The chain carries TRBV19 and TRBJ2-1; 9 bases are shared with TRBD2. J lost 5 bases, V lost 1 base, and 3 bases had no gene match. Germline V gene data show CDR1 as LNHDA and CDR2 as SQIVND (reference sequence). This CDR3 contains 15 residues. CDR3 sequence: CASSIGLAGHNEQFF. The DNA for the CDR3 is TGTGCCAGTAGTATAGGTCTAGCGGGACACAATGAGCAGTTCTTC.

About this clone: Distinct nucleotide sequences in the sample also encode this CDR3. This chain links TRBV27 with TRBJ2-4; D uncertain. V lost 5 bases and J 6 bases, leaving 5 bases between the germline ends. In germline, CDR1 is MNHEY, CDR2 SMNVEV (reference sequence). The CDR3 extends over 11 amino acids. CDR3 DNA sequence: TGTGCCAGCAGTCTAGGAAACATTCAGTACTTC. Translating it yields CASSLGNIQYF.

The chain combines TRBV19 with TRBJ1-5; D may be TRBD1 (6 bases). The CDR3 length is 13 residues. V lost 6 bases and J lost 6, with 12 bases in between. The germline CDR1 and CDR2 sequences are LNHDA and SQIVND (reference sequence). CDR3 sequence: CASRTGFGQPQHF. The CDR3 region has the DNA TGTGCCAGTAGAACAGGGTTCGGTCAGCCCCAGCATTTT.

The chain recombines TRBV7-3 with TRBJ2-2, with D tentatively TRBD2 (6 bases). The germline V and J ends were trimmed by 5 bases and 2 bases, with 12 bases remaining between them. Germline CDR1 reads SGHTA; CDR2 reads FQGTGA. The CDR3 covers 15 residues. The CDR3, as DNA: TGTGCCAGCAGCCGCGGACTATCAAACACCGGGGAGCTGTTTTTT. Translating it yields CASSRGLSNTGELFF.

This chain connects TRBV9 to TRBJ2-5, with 7 bases lining up with TRBD2. Trimming removed 3 bases from V and 0 bases from J; junction bases left unmatched: 11. CDR3 length: 17 amino acids. From germline, CDR1 is SGDLS and CDR2 YYNGEE. CDR3 in amino acids: CASSAPRTRINQETQYF. The CDR3 DNA reads TGTGCCAGCAGCGCTCCTAGGACTAGAATTAACCAAGAGACCCAGTACTTC.

The chain employs TRBV5-1 and TRBJ2-1; 8 bases are a match to TRBD2. V lost 3 bases and J lost 9; bases outside the gene matches: 17. The V gene's germline CDR1 is SGHRS and CDR2 YFSETQ. The length of the CDR3 is 17 residues. The DNA of the CDR3 is TGCGCCAGCAGCTGGCGGGGGAGCGGGGGAACCCTGGGTGAGCAGTTCTTC. Amino acid sequence: CASSWRGSGGTLGEQFF.

The chain joins TRBV19 to TRBJ1-3, with 7 bases fitting TRBD1. There are 14 residues in the CDR3. Germline V gene sequence: CDR1 LNHDA, CDR2 SQIVND (reference sequence). V shed 7 bases, J shed 7 bases, and the junction held 10 bases outside the gene matches. The CDR3 loop reads CASTRQGVQNTIYF. The CDR3, as DNA: TGTGCCAGTACGCGACAGGGAGTCCAGAACACCATATATTTT.

The V gene is TRBV5-4, the J gene TRBJ2-1, with D possibly TRBD2 on 6 matching bases. CDR1 and CDR2 (germline): SGHNT, YYREEE (reference sequence). The CDR3 is 14 residues long. Trimming left V 0 bases short and J 6 bases short, with 10 bases between. CDR3 sequence reads: CASSLAGVINEQFF. The CDR3 region has the DNA TGTGCCAGCAGCTTGGCGGGAGTAATCAATGAGCAGTTCTTC.

The V gene is TRBV5-1, the J gene TRBJ2-1; 7 bases line up with TRBD2. The CDR3 totals 17 residues. CDR1 is SGHRS, CDR2 YFSETQ, per germline. Germline trimming cut 2 bases from V and 7 bases from J; bases unmatched to any gene: 15. As DNA, the CDR3 is TGCGCCAGCAGCTTCTTTCCCAGCGGGAATCTGGGGAATGAGCAGTTCTTC. Amino acid sequence: CASSFFPSGNLGNEQFF.

This chain links TRBV12-3 or TRBV12-4 with TRBJ1-1, with 10 positions matching TRBD1. This CDR3 comprises 12 residues. The V segment lost 5 bases and the J segment 8 bases; nucleotides outside the gene matches: 2. CDR3 sequence reads: CASSDRGQEAFF. Written as DNA, the CDR3 is TGTGCCAGCAGTGACAGGGGGCAGGAAGCTTTCTTT.

This clone was recorded only once. This chain links TRBV19 with TRBJ2-7; D not resolved. Deletions cut 1 base from V and 2 bases from J, with 12 bases between. The germline V gene has CDR1 LNHDA and CDR2 SQIVND (reference sequence). The CDR3 length is 15 residues. The CDR3 region has the DNA TGTGCCAGTAGTATAGCCCTCCGGGTTACCTACGAGCAGTACTTC. Translated: CASSIALRVTYEQYF.